The 31 T cell receptor beta chains below come from one sample, sequenced in a study of blood T cell repertoires in COVID-19. The assay was immunoSEQ multiplex PCR, and TCRdb's table has in-frame clones only and misses some. The sample shows 200,000 to 300,000 clones, about 90% of them seen only once. Sample: peripheral blood. The receptor set was obtained from a person aged 18-29 years with COVID-19, enrolled during active disease.

The rearrangement joins TRBV7-2 to TRBJ2-3, with TRBD2 identical over 11 bases. The CDR3 covers 17 residues. Germline lookup yields CDR1 SGHTA and CDR2 FQGNSA. The ends lost 6 bases at V and 1 base at J; junction bases unmatched: 9. The CDR3: CASRTSGSLYRTDTQYF. The CDR3 bases are TGTGCCAGCAGAACTAGCGGGAGTTTATATCGCACAGATACGCAGTATTTT.

The rearrangement links TRBV5-4 to TRBJ2-7; 11 bases agree with TRBD2. The CDR3 has 13 residues. With V trimmed by 4 bases and J by 5 bases, 2 bases remained unmatched. The germline V gene encodes CDR1 SGHNT and CDR2 YYREEE (reference sequence). Here the CDR3 reads CASSGTSGDEQYF. CDR3 nucleotides: TGTGCCAGCAGCGGGACTAGCGGCGACGAGCAGTACTTC.

This clone appeared a few times. The chain uses TRBV7-9 and TRBJ1-1, with 10 bases aligning to TRBD1. Looked up from germline, CDR1 is SEHNR and CDR2 is FQNEAQ (reference sequence). This CDR3 is 12 amino acids long. J gave up 9 bases and V 4 bases, and 2 bases lay outside the gene matches. CDR3 protein: CASSWGQGQAFF. CDR3 coding DNA: TGTGCCAGCAGCTGGGGACAGGGGCAAGCTTTCTTT.

This clone showed up just a few times. The chain has TRBV4-1 and TRBJ2-7, with a tentative D call TRBD1 (6 bases). Germline V gives CDR1 MGHRA, CDR2 YSYEKL. Trimming pared 4 bases from V and 2 bases from J, leaving 15 bases between. This CDR3 spans 15 amino acids. DNA for the CDR3: TGCGCCAGCAGCCGAGACACCGGACAGACCTACGAGCAGTACTTC. Translating it yields CASSRDTGQTYEQYF.

This clone has a single count. The chain recombines TRBV12-5 with TRBJ2-7; weak D call: TRBD2 (6 bases). This CDR3 region has 13 residues. Trimming stripped 6 bases from V and 3 bases from J, with 12 bases between. Per germline, CDR1 LGHNT and CDR2 FRNRAP. The CDR3 spells CASGPGLHYEQYF. CDR3 DNA: TGTGCTAGTGGGCCGGGACTCCACTACGAGCAGTACTTC.

V is TRBV14 and J is TRBJ2-1, with D unresolved. CDR1 and CDR2 (germline): SGHDN, FVKESK. The CDR3 length is 14 residues. V was cut by 4 bases and J by 3 bases, with 10 bases left in between. CDR3 residues: CASSPLGLYNEQFF. CDR3 bases: TGTGCCAGCAGCCCCCTCGGTCTCTACAATGAGCAGTTCTTC.

The chain couples TRBV23-1 to TRBJ2-7, with TRBD1 identical over 10 bases. Being an ORF, TRBV23-1 has a function that is uncertain. Trimming removed 1 base from V and 3 bases from J; junction bases left unmatched: 3. The length of the CDR3 is 15 residues. CDR3 in DNA: TGCGCCAGCAGTCAATGGACAGGGGGTCGCTACGAGCAGTACTTC. Translation: CASSQWTGGRYEQYF.

The chain recombines TRBV7-7 with TRBJ2-5, with 8 bases identical to TRBD1. The J segment lost 5 bases and the V segment lost 5 bases, leaving 7 bases of the junction unmatched. The CDR3 runs to 14 residues. CDR1 SSHAT and CDR2 FNYEAQ come from the germline V gene (reference sequence). CDR3 in amino acids: CASSAGQVIETQYF. The CDR3 DNA reads as TGTGCCAGCAGCGCGGGACAGGTGATCGAGACCCAGTACTTC.

This clone was seen only a few times. The V gene is TRBV20-1, the J gene TRBJ1-4, with no clear D. With 5 bases removed from V and 6 bases from J, the gap between germline ends came to 7 bases. Germline CDR1 is DFQATT and CDR2 is SNEGSKA (reference sequence). There are 11 residues in the CDR3. CDR3 sequence reads: CSAPLDEKLFF. DNA for the CDR3: TGCAGTGCTCCCCTCGATGAAAAACTGTTTTTT.

This sequence joins TRBV27 and TRBJ2-7; a possible D gene is TRBD2 (6 bases). Trimming pared 5 bases from V and 7 bases from J, leaving 18 bases between. This CDR3 is built from 14 residues. CDR1 is MNHEY and CDR2 is SMNVEV in the germline V gene (reference sequence). CDR3 nucleotide sequence: TGTGCCAGCAGTCCTGGACCCGTCGCGGGGGAGCAGTACTTC. Translated: CASSPGPVAGEQYF.

This clone appeared a single time. V gene TRBV7-9 combines with J gene TRBJ1-1; 7 bases are shared with TRBD1. The CDR3 runs to 15 residues. Trimming removed 3 bases from V and 4 bases from J; junction bases left unmatched: 8. Germline V gene data show CDR1 as SEHNR and CDR2 as FQNEAQ (reference sequence). The CDR3 DNA reads TGTGCCAGCAGCTTTAAATTAGGGGGCATCACTGAAGCTTTCTTT. This sequence encodes CASSFKLGGITEAFF.

The chain recombines TRBV15 with TRBJ1-5; possible D gene TRBD1, 5 bases. CDR3 length: 15 amino acids. CDR1 and CDR2 (germline): LNHNV, YYDKDF (reference sequence). V was trimmed by 3 bases and J by 3 bases, leaving 12 bases between them. The CDR3 nucleotides read TGTGCCACCAGCAGGCCCGGGGGAAACAATCAGCCCCAGCATTTT. Protein sequence: CATSRPGGNNQPQHF.

This chain uses TRBV27 with TRBJ2-6; a weak D match, TRBD1 (5 bases). The CDR3 covers 16 residues. Per the germline V gene, CDR1 is MNHEY and CDR2 is SMNVEV (reference sequence). Trimming pared 3 bases from V and 4 bases from J, leaving 13 bases between. Here the CDR3 DNA reads TGTGCCAGCAGTTTCCAGGGAATATGGGGGGCCAACGTCCTGACTTTC. Translated, it gives CASSFQGIWGANVLTF.

The chain is built from TRBV5-4 and TRBJ2-7; D might be TRBD1 (6 bases). The V end was cut by 4 bases, the J end by 5 bases, with 19 bases between. The CDR3 extends over 15 amino acids. Germline assignment: CDR1 SGHNT and CDR2 YYREEE (reference sequence). As DNA, the CDR3 is TGTGCCAGCAGCAATCGACAGGCCTCTGTAGACGAGCAGTACTTC. As protein: CASSNRQASVDEQYF.

This clone was seen a few times. The chain recombines TRBV20-1 with TRBJ2-1, with D perhaps matching TRBD2 (5 bases). This CDR3 is built from 11 residues. Deletions cut 3 bases from V and 5 bases from J, with 5 bases between. In germline, CDR1 is DFQATT, CDR2 SNEGSKA (reference sequence). Written as DNA, the CDR3 is TGCAGTGCTAGCGGGAACAATGAGCAGTTCTTC. Translated: CSASGNNEQFF.

The chain has TRBV12-3 or TRBV12-4 and TRBJ2-7; 8 nucleotides match TRBD1. Trimming cost V 5 bases and J 7 bases; bases outside gene matches: 4. CDR3 size: 12 residues. CDR3 DNA sequence: TGTGCCAGCAGTGGACAGGGCGAAGAGCAGTACTTC. Translated, it gives CASSGQGEEQYF.

V usage is TRBV14 and J usage is TRBJ2-7; 8 bases match TRBD2. Germline V gene lookup returns CDR1 SGHDN and CDR2 FVKESK. The trim removed 0 bases at V and 7 bases at J, leaving 14 bases unmatched. The CDR3 length is 17 residues. The CDR3 region is CASSQEKWVAGPHEQYF. The CDR3 coding sequence is TGTGCCAGCAGCCAAGAGAAGTGGGTAGCGGGGCCCCATGAGCAGTACTTC.

In DNA, the CDR3 is TGTGCCAGCAGTGAAGAAGGATCGGGAGAGACCCAGTACTTC. It specifies CASSEEGSGETQYF. The chain uses TRBV2 and TRBJ2-5; D unresolved. Per the germline V gene, CDR1 is SNHLY and CDR2 is FYNNEI. The CDR3 loop spans 14 amino acids. Deletions cut 1 base from V and 4 bases from J, with 10 bases between.

V gene TRBV7-9 combines with J gene TRBJ1-6; 8 positions agree with TRBD1. Trimming at V came to 1 base and at J to 6 bases, leaving 2 bases not matched to a gene. The germline V gene has CDR1 SEHNR and CDR2 FQNEAQ (reference sequence). CDR3 length: 15 amino acids. CDR3 bases: TGTGCCAGCAGCTTAGGACAGGGGATTAATTCACCCCTCCACTTT. Protein: CASSLGQGINSPLHF.

The chain combines TRBV5-8 with TRBJ2-1, with 7 bases lining up with TRBD2. After removal of 6 bases from V and 6 bases from J, the junction contained 12 bases not matched to a gene. CDR1 and CDR2 (germline): SGHTS, YDEGEE. The length of the CDR3 is 15 residues. Here the CDR3 reads CASITGTTVSNEQFF. The CDR3 bases are TGTGCCAGCATAACCGGGACTACAGTTTCCAATGAGCAGTTCTTC. The entire variable domain, with the rest obtained from reference TRBV5-8 and TRBJ2-1, is as follows: EAGVTQSPTHLIKTRGQQATLRCSPISGHTSVYWYQQALGLGLQFLLWYDEGEERNRGNFPPRFSGRQFPNYSSELNVNALELEDSALYLCASITGTTVSNEQFFGPGTRLTVL.

This chain uses TRBV6-6 with TRBJ2-7, with 7 bases aligning to TRBD1. V dropped 4 bases and J dropped 3; count of bases not matched to a gene: 6. Per the germline V gene, CDR1 is MNHNY and CDR2 is SVGAGI (reference sequence). The CDR3 is made up of 14 amino acids. This CDR3 reads CASSSRDSFYEQYF. Here the CDR3 DNA reads TGTGCCAGCAGTTCCCGGGACAGCTTCTACGAGCAGTACTTC.

The chain uses TRBV6-5 and TRBJ1-6; D uncertain. The V gene lost 4 bases and the J gene lost 9 bases, with 7 bases spanning the gap. This CDR3 has 12 residues. CDR1 MNHEY and CDR2 SVGAGI come from the germline V gene. Here the CDR3 DNA reads TGTGCCAGCAGTTCCGGGATTTCACCCCTCCACTTT. Protein product: CASSSGISPLHF.

The rearrangement joins TRBV10-2 to TRBJ2-3; TRBD2 matches at 9 bases. Germline V CDR1 and CDR2: WSHSY, SAAADI. V gave up 4 bases and J gave up 2 bases; unmatched junction bases: 7. The CDR3 has 16 residues. The CDR3: CASSVDGTSTTDTQYF. CDR3 nucleotides: TGCGCCAGCAGTGTAGATGGGACTAGCACCACAGATACGCAGTATTTT.

DNA of the CDR3: TGTGCCAGCAGCTTGGCCTTAGGGAGGTCTACCTACGAGCAGTACTTC. It codes for CASSLALGRSTYEQYF. V usage is TRBV5-8 and J usage is TRBJ2-7, with D perhaps TRBD2 (6 bases). V gave up 0 bases and J gave up 2 bases, with 15 bases separating them. Germline V gene data show CDR1 as SGHTS and CDR2 as YDEGEE. CDR3 length: 16 amino acids. Filled out from reference TRBV5-8 and TRBJ2-7, the complete variable domain reads EAGVTQSPTHLIKTRGQQATLRCSPISGHTSVYWYQQALGLGLQFLLWYDEGEERNRGNFPPRFSGRQFPNYSSELNVNALELEDSALYLCASSLALGRSTYEQYFGPGTRLTVT.

The rearrangement joins TRBV27 to TRBJ2-3; D is unclear. V gave up 2 bases and J gave up 2 bases, with 5 bases separating them. The CDR3 is made up of 13 amino acids. CDR1 is MNHEY, CDR2 SMNVEV, per germline (reference sequence). In nucleotides, the CDR3 is TGTGCCAGCAGTTTAGCGATCACAGATACGCAGTATTTT. It codes for CASSLAITDTQYF.

The chain joins TRBV7-2 to TRBJ2-7; TRBD1 agrees at 7 bases. V trimming: 0 bases; J trimming: 3 bases; junction bases outside the gene matches: 2. The length of the CDR3 is 14 residues. The germline V gene has CDR1 SGHTA and CDR2 FQGNSA. CDR3 protein: CASSLADRSYEQYF. CDR3 nucleotides: TGTGCCAGCAGCTTAGCGGACAGGAGCTACGAGCAGTACTTC.

The J gene is TRBJ2-3, the V gene TRBV3-1 (or the pseudogene TRBV3-2); the match to TRBD2 covers 10 bases. The CDR3 extends over 21 amino acids. V dropped 1 base and J dropped 0; count of bases not matched to a gene: 16. CDR1 and CDR2 from the germline V gene are LGHDT and YNNKEL (reference sequence). In DNA, the CDR3 is TGTGCCAGCAGCCAAGTTTCTTTCCTAGCGGGAGTTGATTCTAGCACAGATACGCAGTATTTT. Translated: CASSQVSFLAGVDSSTDTQYF.

This chain links TRBV4-1 with TRBJ2-1; tentatively, D is TRBD1 (6 bases). Germline-derived CDR1 and CDR2 are MGHRA and YSYEKL. CDR3 length: 13 residues. V lost 5 bases and J lost 6, with 11 bases in between. CDR3 in amino acids: CASSFRQANEQFF. The CDR3 bases are TGCGCCAGCAGCTTCCGACAGGCCAATGAGCAGTTCTTC.

The chain couples TRBV7-2 to TRBJ1-2; D ambiguous. Germline CDR1 is SGHTA and CDR2 is FQGNSA. With 1 base removed from V and 6 bases from J, the gap between germline ends came to 6 bases. This CDR3 is built from 12 residues. CDR3 amino acids: CASSLDRNGYTF. The CDR3 DNA reads as TGTGCCAGCAGCTTAGACAGAAATGGCTACACCTTC.

This clone has a single count. The chain employs TRBV27 and TRBJ2-7; D not certain. The CDR3 covers 19 residues. CDR1 MNHEY and CDR2 SMNVEV come from the germline V gene (reference sequence). The V end lost 5 bases, the J end lost 0 bases, and 26 bases lay between the germline ends. The CDR3 loop reads CASSPLALIQPRSSYEQYF. CDR3 DNA: TGTGCCAGCAGTCCACTCGCACTTATACAACCAAGGAGCTCCTACGAGCAGTACTTC.

This chain links TRBV5-8 with TRBJ1-1, with unresolved D. V was trimmed by 5 bases and J by 5 bases, leaving 13 bases between them. The germline V gene has CDR1 SGHTS and CDR2 YDEGEE. The CDR3 is 13 amino acids. The DNA of the CDR3 is TGTGCCAGCAGACCCCGGGAGAGAACTGAAGCTTTCTTT. It translates to CASRPRERTEAFF.